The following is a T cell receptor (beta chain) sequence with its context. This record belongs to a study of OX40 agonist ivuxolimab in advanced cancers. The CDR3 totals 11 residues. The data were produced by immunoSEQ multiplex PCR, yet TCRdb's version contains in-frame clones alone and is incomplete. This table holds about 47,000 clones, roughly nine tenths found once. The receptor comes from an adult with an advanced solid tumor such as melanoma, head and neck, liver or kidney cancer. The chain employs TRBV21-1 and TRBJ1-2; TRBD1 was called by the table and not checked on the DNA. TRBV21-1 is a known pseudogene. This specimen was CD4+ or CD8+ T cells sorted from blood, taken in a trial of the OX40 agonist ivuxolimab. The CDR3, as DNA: TGTGCCAGCTTAAGGGGGTCTGGCTACACCTTC. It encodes CASLRGSGYTF.